The rows below give T cell receptor beta chains drawn from one sample of a study of cytomegalovirus exposure and HLA in healthy donors. Profiling relied on immunoSEQ multiplex PCR, and the TCRdb table lists in-frame clones only, not all of them. The sample records roughly 260,000 clones, approximately 87% being singletons. Sample: PBMCs. Every receptor here comes from a man aged 18-30 years in good health and CMV-seronegative. CDR3s include the opening cysteine and the closing phenylalanine or tryptophan. The order of the fields is V gene, CDR3 protein.

v_call: TRBV9; cdr3_aa: CASSPGLVRVGEQFF
v_call: TRBV5-1; cdr3_aa: CASSLDRTSTDTQYF
v_call: TRBV18; cdr3_aa: CASSRPGGWKNSPLHF
v_call: TRBV30; cdr3_aa: CAWSVTRSEAFF
v_call: TRBV28; cdr3_aa: CASSPRGDSSYNSPLHF
v_call: TRBV18; cdr3_aa: CASSQGSGATNEKLFF
v_call: TRBV29-1; cdr3_aa: CSVGEGRETQYF
v_call: TRBV7-8; cdr3_aa: CASWGGRETQYF
v_call: TRBV21-1; cdr3_aa: CASSAFNRDRELQLFF
v_call: TRBV5-1; cdr3_aa: CASSLEQLNTEAFF
v_call: TRBV10-2; cdr3_aa: CASSGDRVGYEQYF
v_call: TRBV7-3; cdr3_aa: CASRGDSGGELFF
v_call: TRBV11-2; cdr3_aa: CASSQRTRGPTYNEQFF
v_call: TRBV16; cdr3_aa: CASSQYLGGGEAFF
v_call: TRBV6-5; cdr3_aa: CASSRGQRYTEAFF
v_call: TRBV7-8; cdr3_aa: CASSSRSGNTEAFF
v_call: TRBV6-1; cdr3_aa: CASSYSETQYF
v_call: TRBV5-6; cdr3_aa: CASSGQLYSSGANVLTF
v_call: TRBV2; cdr3_aa: CASSLDGTWAPNYGYTF
v_call: TRBV5-1; cdr3_aa: CASSLDGPATNEKLFF
v_call: TRBV5-1; cdr3_aa: CASSLGPGETQYF
v_call: TRBV7-8; cdr3_aa: CASSLIPTGKSGNTIYF
v_call: TRBV9; cdr3_aa: CASSVVTSGAYNEQFF
v_call: TRBV4-1; cdr3_aa: CASSQEAGALSGELFF
v_call: TRBV28; cdr3_aa: CASSFPPVVSGGAYEQYF
v_call: TRBV7-9; cdr3_aa: CASSLSLFGQPFYGYTF
v_call: TRBV5-6; cdr3_aa: CASSLGQGRRQPQHF
v_call: TRBV9; cdr3_aa: CASSKGLAGTTNNEQFF
v_call: TRBV19; cdr3_aa: CASSPKDREFNEQFF
v_call: TRBV6-6; cdr3_aa: CASSYRTAVDTEAFF
v_call: TRBV11-2; cdr3_aa: CASSLGQGALNEQFF
v_call: TRBV10-1; cdr3_aa: CASSPRGLDEQYF
v_call: TRBV5-1; cdr3_aa: CASSLAVREGEQYF
v_call: TRBV27; cdr3_aa: CASSWDRGYEQYF
v_call: TRBV5-1; cdr3_aa: CASSRTGQYNSPLHF
v_call: TRBV30; cdr3_aa: CAWSDIIQDTEAFF
v_call: TRBV11-2; cdr3_aa: CASSLGGGGSTDTQYF
v_call: TRBV18; cdr3_aa: CASSPPGRSGANVLTF
v_call: TRBV7-3; cdr3_aa: CASSINLAPEETQYF
v_call: TRBV16; cdr3_aa: CASSSGRLGEKLFF
v_call: TRBV5-1; cdr3_aa: CASSIAGTGGDEQFF
v_call: TRBV10-3; cdr3_aa: CAISGDTTYEQYF
v_call: TRBV4-1; cdr3_aa: CASSQTANVAYEQYF
v_call: TRBV6-1; cdr3_aa: CASSEKGLAGGEGYF
v_call: TRBV7-9; cdr3_aa: CASSPGGVYEQYF
v_call: TRBV6-5; cdr3_aa: CASTTTANTEAFF
v_call: TRBV27; cdr3_aa: CASPPSTGATQPQHF
v_call: TRBV7-2; cdr3_aa: CASSRETLNNEQFF
v_call: TRBV4-1; cdr3_aa: CASSQKTSGSAYEQYF
v_call: TRBV6-5; cdr3_aa: CSTGRYYEQYF
v_call: TRBV4-3; cdr3_aa: CASSQGAGYQPQHF
v_call: TRBV25-1; cdr3_aa: CASSRTGGSTDTQYF
v_call: TRBV4-1; cdr3_aa: CASSQGRTGMNTEAFF
v_call: TRBV7-9; cdr3_aa: CASSFQGAPTEAFF
v_call: TRBV5-4; cdr3_aa: CASRPSGGFDTQYF
v_call: TRBV7-9; cdr3_aa: CALLLPPRSSTGELFF
v_call: TRBV27; cdr3_aa: CASSSLAGVETQYF